The clone carrying this TCR beta chain has only a few counts. The V gene's germline CDR1 is MDHEN and CDR2 SYDVKM. This CDR3 region has 16 residues. The V end was cut by 2 bases, the J end by 7 bases, with 20 bases between. These data are taken from a study of tumor-infiltrating lymphocytes in oesophageal squamous cell carcinoma. TCRdb fed the PCR reads into MiXCR, producing one record per CDR3 protein. The table includes 20,000 or so distinct CDR3 sequences, 40% to 50% detected once. This TCR derives from a male donor with esophageal squamous cell carcinoma. The chain employs TRBV28 and TRBJ1-2; D might be TRBD1 (6 bases). Sequenced sample: esophageal tumor tissue. The CDR3 sequence: CASSLGGLGGSSGYTF. The CDR3 DNA is TGTGCCAGCAGTTTAGGGGGTTTAGGGGGTTCCTCTGGCTACACCTTC.